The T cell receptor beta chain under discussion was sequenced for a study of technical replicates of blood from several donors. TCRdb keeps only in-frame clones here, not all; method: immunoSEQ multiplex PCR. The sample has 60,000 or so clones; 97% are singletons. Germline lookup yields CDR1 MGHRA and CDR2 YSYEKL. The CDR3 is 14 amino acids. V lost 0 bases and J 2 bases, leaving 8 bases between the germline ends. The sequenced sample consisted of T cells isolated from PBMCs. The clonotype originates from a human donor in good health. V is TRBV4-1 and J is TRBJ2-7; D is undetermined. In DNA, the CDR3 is TGCGCCAGCAGCCAAGATGTACAGACCTACGAGCAGTACTTC. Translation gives CASSQDVQTYEQYF.